These 27 T cell receptor beta chains originate from one sample sequenced in a study of Ad26.COV2.S vaccination and SARS-CoV-2 variants. Treatment in this sample: 15 to 20 received Ad26.COV2.S at low or high dose, single or two shots; about 5 received placebo; per-sample allocation not given. Sample collection was performed on day 63 after the first vaccine or placebo injection. Libraries were prepared by immunoSEQ multiplex PCR; TCRdb keeps only in-frame clonotypes and omits some of them. The sample lists roughly 270,000 clones; about 90% were seen once. This specimen consisted of peripheral blood, obtained in a trial of Ad26.COV2.S vaccine versus placebo. These receptors came from a person between 18 and 65 years old who received the Ad26.COV2.S COVID-19 vaccine or a placebo.

The chain carries TRBV5-1 and TRBJ2-7; D might be TRBD1 (6 bases). The germline gives CDR1 SGHRS, CDR2 YFSETQ. This CDR3 is built from 15 residues. V gave up 0 bases and J gave up 5 bases, with 15 bases separating them. CDR3 coding DNA: TGCGCCAGCAGCTTGGCCGAAAGCCAGGGGAACGAGCAGTACTTC. Amino acid sequence: CASSLAESQGNEQYF.

This clone has only one observation. The V gene is TRBV11-3, the J gene TRBJ2-7; D gene unclear. Trimming shortened V by 1 base and J by 7 bases, and 11 bases separated the two germline ends. The CDR3 contains 13 residues. Per germline, CDR1 SGHNT and CDR2 YENEEA. CDR3 region: CASSLGTALEQYF. CDR3 nucleotides: TGTGCCAGCAGCTTAGGAACAGCCTTGGAGCAGTACTTC.

This chain links TRBV6-5 with TRBJ1-1; possible D gene TRBD1, 6 bases. Germline values: CDR1 MNHEY, CDR2 SVGAGI. This CDR3 is 13 amino acids long. V lost 7 bases, J lost 4 bases, and 13 bases lay in between. The CDR3 nucleotides read TGTGCCAGCAACAATGTACAGGGCACTGAAGCTTTCTTT. Its translation: CASNNVQGTEAFF.

J is TRBJ2-3 and V is TRBV9; D is unresolved. The V end was cut by 6 bases, the J end by 2 bases, with 13 bases between. The length of the CDR3 is 14 residues. Germline assignment: CDR1 SGDLS and CDR2 YYNGEE. Here the CDR3 reads CASNQQLSTDTQYF. CDR3 in DNA: TGTGCCAGCAACCAGCAACTATCCACAGATACGCAGTATTTT.

J is TRBJ2-3 and V is TRBV6-1, with D perhaps TRBD2 (6 bases). Trimming removed 3 bases at V and 4 bases at J, with 8 bases between. Germline V CDR1 and CDR2: MNHNS, SASEGT. CDR3 size: 13 residues. The chain's CDR3 is CASSDGGADTQYF. Written as DNA, the CDR3 is TGTGCCAGCAGTGATGGAGGGGCAGATACGCAGTATTTT.

The CDR3 DNA sequence: TGTGCCAGCAGTTTCTCTAGCGGGAGAATGTACGAGCAGTACTTC. This translates into CASSFSSGRMYEQYF. This chain uses TRBV27 with TRBJ2-7; TRBD2 aligns across 10 bases. The CDR3 runs to 15 residues. The V gene end was trimmed by 3 bases and the J gene end by 4 bases; junction bases not matched to a gene: 6. The germline V gene encodes CDR1 MNHEY and CDR2 SMNVEV (reference sequence).

The genes are TRBV9 and TRBJ1-1, with D unresolved. V was clipped by 1 base and J by 2 bases, with 9 bases between them. CDR3 length: 14 residues. Germline V lookup: CDR1 SGDLS, CDR2 YYNGEE. CDR3 region: CASSVRSVNTEAFF. The CDR3 DNA reads TGTGCCAGCAGCGTACGTTCCGTAAACACTGAAGCTTTCTTT. The complete variable domain, with remaining parts taken from reference TRBV9 and TRBJ1-1, reads DSGVTQTPKHLITATGQRVTLRCSPRSGDLSVYWYQQSLDQGLQFLIQYYNGEERAKGNILERFSAQQFPDLHSELNLSSLELGDSALYFCASSVRSVNTEAFFGQGTRLTVV.

The chain recombines TRBV6-5 with TRBJ1-1; weak D call: TRBD1 (5 bases). Germline lookup yields CDR1 MNHEY and CDR2 SVGAGI. Deletions cut 5 bases from V and 0 bases from J, with 13 bases between. The CDR3 consists of 15 residues. In DNA, the CDR3 is TGTGCCAGCAGTACCAATCCCAGGGTGAACACTGAAGCTTTCTTT. The encoded protein is CASSTNPRVNTEAFF.

The chain is built from TRBV19 and TRBJ1-1; D unresolved. The germline V gene encodes CDR1 LNHDA and CDR2 SQIVND (reference sequence). V was cut by 4 bases and J by 1 base, with 13 bases left in between. The CDR3 loop spans 15 amino acids. The CDR3 bases are TGTGCCAGTAGTAGACACAGCTCCCAGAACACTGAAGCTTTCTTT. This gives the protein CASSRHSSQNTEAFF.

Only one count was recorded for this clone. The V call is TRBV5-4, the J call TRBJ2-1; 14 bases map to TRBD2. CDR1 and CDR2 (germline): SGHNT, YYREEE (reference sequence). With 5 bases clipped from V and 2 bases from J, the junction kept 6 bases outside the gene matches. The CDR3 covers 17 residues. DNA for the CDR3: TGTGCCAGCAGAGGACTAGCGGGGGGAAATACCTACAATGAGCAGTTCTTC. Amino acid sequence: CASRGLAGGNTYNEQFF.

The chain joins TRBV30 to TRBJ2-7; 7 bases are shared with TRBD1. Losses at the gene ends were 3 bases for V and 4 bases for J; bases not matched to a gene: 9. The V gene's germline CDR1 is GTSNPN and CDR2 SVGIG (reference sequence). CDR3 size: 14 residues. CDR3 amino acids: CAWSRDSTLYEQYF. The CDR3 DNA reads as TGTGCCTGGAGCCGGGACAGTACCCTTTACGAGCAGTACTTC.

This clone appeared once. The V and J genes are TRBV5-1 and TRBJ2-1, with 9 bases identical to TRBD2. V dropped 2 bases and J dropped 10; count of bases not matched to a gene: 10. Germline CDR1 SGHRS, CDR2 YFSETQ. CDR3 length: 15 residues. As DNA, the CDR3 is TGCGCCAGCAGCTTCCGGGCTAGCGGGGTGGCGGAGCAGTTCTTC. This codes for CASSFRASGVAEQFF. The whole variable domain, filled in from reference TRBV5-1 and TRBJ2-1, reads KAGVTQTPRYLIKTRGQQVTLSCSPISGHRSVSWYQQTPGQGLQFLFEYFSETQRNKGNFPGRFSGRQFSNSRSEMNVSTLELGDSALYLCASSFRASGVAEQFFGPGTRLTVL.

As concerns this clone: The sample holds other DNA sequences that translate to the same CDR3. CDR3 protein: CASSSGLAGGTDTQYF. CDR3 coding DNA: TGCGCCAGCAGCTCGGGACTAGCGGGAGGCACAGATACGCAGTATTTT. The rearrangement links TRBV5-1 to TRBJ2-3; 14 bases line up with TRBD2. Germline V lookup: CDR1 SGHRS, CDR2 YFSETQ. Losses at the gene ends were 3 bases for V and 1 base for J; bases not matched to a gene: 1. This CDR3 has 16 amino acids.

The sample holds one count of this clone. The gene calls are TRBV5-1 and TRBJ1-4, with D unclear. The V gene lost 4 bases and the J gene lost 3 bases, with 22 bases spanning the gap. The CDR3 runs 18 residues. Germline values: CDR1 SGHRS, CDR2 YFSETQ. CDR3 in DNA: TGCGCCAGCAGCCCCCGGGGTGAGGGTTCCTGGGCTAATGAAAAACTGTTTTTT. The encoded protein is CASSPRGEGSWANEKLFF.

This clone was found a few times. V usage is TRBV18 and J usage is TRBJ1-6; D gene unclear. V lost 3 bases to trimming and J lost 9 bases, with 18 bases between them. Germline assignment: CDR1 KGHSH and CDR2 LQKENI. This CDR3 spans 16 amino acids. The CDR3 sequence is CASSPIEPREGSPLHF. The CDR3 DNA is TGTGCCAGCTCACCTATAGAGCCCCGGGAAGGTTCACCCCTCCACTTT.

Of note for this clone: An end of the junction does not agree with germline; a read error may underlie this. The rearrangement joins TRBV12-3 or TRBV12-4 to TRBJ1-2; TRBD1 matches 9 bases. This CDR3 spans 13 amino acids. The CDR3 protein is CASRTGGRVPNKF. Here the CDR3 DNA reads TGTGCCAGCAGAACAGGGGGCAGGGTGCCAAACAAGTTC.

The chain couples TRBV2 to TRBJ2-2, with D unclear. This CDR3 comprises 13 residues. Germline V lookup: CDR1 SNHLY, CDR2 FYNNEI. Trimming cost V 4 bases and J 7 bases, with 10 bases left between them. The CDR3 loop is CASSVAENGELFF. CDR3 DNA: TGTGCCAGCAGTGTCGCAGAGAACGGGGAGCTGTTTTTT.

The chain recombines TRBV18 with TRBJ2-7, with TRBD2 as a possible D gene (6 bases). The ends were cut back, 0 bases at V and 0 bases at J, with 15 bases in the middle. CDR1 is KGHSH, CDR2 LQKENI, per germline. The CDR3 is 17 amino acids. The CDR3 DNA is TGTGCCAGCTCACCACCTCATACAGGAGGGCCCTCCTACGAGCAGTACTTC. It specifies CASSPPHTGGPSYEQYF.

The chain carries TRBV5-4 and TRBJ2-2; weak D call: TRBD2 (6 bases). CDR1 is SGHNT and CDR2 is YYREEE in the germline V gene (reference sequence). The CDR3 covers 15 residues. Trimming removed 3 bases at V and 5 bases at J, with 14 bases between. The CDR3 region is CASSSQTRGTGELFF. In nucleotides, the CDR3 is TGTGCCAGCAGCTCCCAGACTAGGGGTACCGGGGAGCTGTTTTTT.

V gene TRBV5-6 combines with J gene TRBJ2-2; D possibly corresponds to TRBD2 (6 bases). The CDR3 runs 14 residues. The V end lost 1 base, the J end lost 6 bases, and 10 bases lay between the germline ends. Germline CDR1 reads SGHDT; CDR2 reads YYEEEE. The CDR3 loop reads CASSLFSGAGELFF. The CDR3 DNA follows: TGTGCCAGCAGCTTGTTTTCGGGGGCCGGGGAGCTGTTTTTT. The entire variable domain, with the rest obtained from reference TRBV5-6 and TRBJ2-2, is as follows: DAGVTQSPTHLIKTRGQQVTLRCSPKSGHDTVSWYQQALGQGPQFIFQYYEEEERQRGNFPDRFSGHQFPNYSSELNVNALLLGDSALYLCASSLFSGAGELFFGEGSRLTVL.

In DNA form, the CDR3 reads TGTGCCAGCAGTTACCCGACAGGGAACACTGAAGCTTTCTTT. Its translation is CASSYPTGNTEAFF. This sequence joins TRBV6-2 or TRBV6-3 and TRBJ1-1; weak D call: TRBD1 (6 bases). The CDR3 runs 14 residues. Germline lookup yields CDR1 MNHEY and CDR2 SVGEGT. Trimming removed 2 bases from V and 1 base from J, with 8 bases in between.

Concerning this clone: This specimen includes other DNA sequences encoding the same CDR3. V gene TRBV18 combines with J gene TRBJ2-7; 8 bases line up with TRBD1. V dropped 3 bases and J dropped 4; count of bases not matched to a gene: 2. This CDR3 is built from 13 residues. From germline, CDR1 is KGHSH and CDR2 LQKENI. As DNA, the CDR3 is TGTGCCAGCTCACCCAGGACAGGGTACGAGCAGTACTTC. Translating gives CASSPRTGYEQYF.

The chain combines TRBV3-1 (or the pseudogene TRBV3-2) with TRBJ2-3, with D possibly matching TRBD1 (5 bases). Germline V gene sequence: CDR1 LGHDT, CDR2 YNNKEL (reference sequence). This CDR3 has 15 residues. V lost 0 bases, J lost 6 bases, and 13 bases lay in between. The CDR3 DNA is TGTGCCAGCAGCCAAGATTTTCAGGGTGTCGATACGCAGTATTTT. The encoded protein is CASSQDFQGVDTQYF.

CDR3: CASSRGGDSSYEQYF. As DNA, the CDR3 is TGTGCCAGCAGTCGTGGGGGGGACAGCTCCTACGAGCAGTACTTC. The chain employs TRBV3-1 (or the pseudogene TRBV3-2) and TRBJ2-7; D tentatively fits TRBD1 or TRBD2 (7 bases each). The CDR3 covers 15 residues. The germline V gene encodes CDR1 LGHDT and CDR2 YNNKEL (reference sequence). V was clipped by 6 bases and J by 0 bases, with 15 bases between them.

Remarks on this clone: The same CDR3 can be traced to other DNA sequences in this sample. The J gene is TRBJ1-1, the V gene TRBV18; no reliable D call. CDR1 and CDR2 (germline): KGHSH, LQKENI. There are 13 residues in the CDR3. V dropped 3 bases and J dropped 1 base, with 6 bases sitting between them. The CDR3 region is CASSPLANTEAFF. The CDR3 nucleotides are TGTGCCAGCTCACCGTTAGCGAACACTGAAGCTTTCTTT. The complete variable domain, with remaining parts taken from reference TRBV18 and TRBJ1-1, reads NAGVMQNPRHLVRRRGQEARLRCSPMKGHSHVYWYRQLPEEGLKFMVYLQKENIIDESGMPKERFSAEFPKEGPSILRIQQVVRGDSAAYFCASSPLANTEAFFGQGTRLTVV.

The rearrangement uses TRBV3-1 (or the pseudogene TRBV3-2) and TRBJ1-2; perhaps TRBD1 as D (6 bases). Trimming took 1 base from V and 9 from J, leaving 18 bases between them. There are 15 residues in the CDR3. The germline V gene encodes CDR1 LGHDT and CDR2 YNNKEL (reference sequence). The DNA for the CDR3 is TGTGCCAGCAGCCAAGGACCCGGGACAAGCGCCCGCTACACCTTC. This codes for CASSQGPGTSARYTF.

This clone has more than one count but fewer than ten. The chain joins TRBV19 to TRBJ2-4; D is unclear. In germline, CDR1 is LNHDA, CDR2 SQIVND (reference sequence). The CDR3 is made up of 12 amino acids. Between the trimmed V and J ends, which lost 5 bases and 7 bases, there was a span of 9 bases. The CDR3 protein is CASSLLGNIQYF. The CDR3 DNA sequence: TGTGCCAGTAGTCTCCTTGGGAACATTCAGTACTTC.